The present TCR beta chain was sequenced within a study of CD8 T cells in ankylosing spondylitis. Study-level results: Roughly eight highly homologous variants made up a TCR beta motif that seemed to typify ankylosing spondylitis blood. Existing reports had already noted some motif variants in reactive arthritis synovial fluid and blood. CD8+ cells made up the disease-linked clones, which were relatively rare in peripheral blood. Matched ankylosing spondylitis synovial fluid reportedly contained a significantly enriched population of disease-linked clones.

Turning to this clonotype: Its antigen is as yet unknown.

Trimming removed 0 bases from V and 6 bases from J, with 6 bases in between. CDR1 and CDR2 (germline): LGHNA, YNFKEQ. This CDR3 contains 12 residues. As the method for making TCR beta libraries, quantitative 5'-RACE with molecular barcodes was used. TCRdb re-analysed the 5' RACE reads in MiXCR, keeping a single row per CDR3 protein. Counted here are a few hundred thousand distinct CDR3 sequences, around 20% occurring once; the ten biggest clones make up around 16%. This chain joins TRBV4-2 and TRBJ2-7; D remains ambiguous. Sample: blood, either unsorted or a sorted T cell fraction (not recorded which). The source is a male donor with ankylosing spondylitis. The CDR3 here is CASSQDGPEQYF. Here the CDR3 DNA reads TGTGCCAGCAGCCAAGATGGCCCCGAGCAGTACTTC.